This entry is about one TCR beta chain. During its preparation, the TCRbeta library received unique molecular identifiers. TCRdb reanalysed the PCR reads using MiXCR and keeps one entry per CDR3 protein. In the table there are roughly 500,000 distinct CDR3 sequences, approximately 32% of which are singletons. The data belong to a study of T-cell reconstitution after alpha-beta-depleted transplantation in children. This clonotype was sampled from a human donor who donated a stem cell graft to a child with aplastic anemia. Sequenced material: PBMCs from the stem cell graft donor, taken from the stem cell graft.

The CDR3 protein is CASSLDRRDRSNYGYTF. The CDR3 nucleotides read TGTGCCAGCAGCCTGGACCGGAGGGACCGCTCCAACTATGGCTACACCTTC. The V and J genes are TRBV5-6 and TRBJ1-2; TRBD1 might be the D (5 bases). V lost 4 bases and J lost 2, with 21 bases in between. The germline V gene encodes CDR1 SGHDT and CDR2 YYEEEE. The CDR3 totals 17 residues.